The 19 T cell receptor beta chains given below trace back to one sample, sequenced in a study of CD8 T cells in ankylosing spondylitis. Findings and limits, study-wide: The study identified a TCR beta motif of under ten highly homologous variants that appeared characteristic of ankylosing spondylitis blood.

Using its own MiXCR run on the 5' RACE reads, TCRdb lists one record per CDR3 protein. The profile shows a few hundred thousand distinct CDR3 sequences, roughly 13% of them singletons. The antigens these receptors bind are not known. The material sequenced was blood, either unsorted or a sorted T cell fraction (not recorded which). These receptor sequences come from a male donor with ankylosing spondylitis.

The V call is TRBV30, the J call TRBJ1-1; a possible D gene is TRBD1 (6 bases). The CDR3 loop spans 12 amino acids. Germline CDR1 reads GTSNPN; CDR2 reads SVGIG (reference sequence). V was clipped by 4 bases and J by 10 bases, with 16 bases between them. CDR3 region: CAWTGGRRGAFF. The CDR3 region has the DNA TGTGCCTGGACCGGGGGGCGGAGAGGAGCTTTCTTT.

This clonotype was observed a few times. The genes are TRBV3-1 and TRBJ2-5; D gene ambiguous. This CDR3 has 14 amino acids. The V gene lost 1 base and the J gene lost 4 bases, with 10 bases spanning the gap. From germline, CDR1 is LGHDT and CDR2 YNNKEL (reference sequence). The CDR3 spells CASSQATVSETQYF. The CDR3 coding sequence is TGTGCCAGCAGCCAAGCAACAGTTTCAGAGACCCAGTACTTC.

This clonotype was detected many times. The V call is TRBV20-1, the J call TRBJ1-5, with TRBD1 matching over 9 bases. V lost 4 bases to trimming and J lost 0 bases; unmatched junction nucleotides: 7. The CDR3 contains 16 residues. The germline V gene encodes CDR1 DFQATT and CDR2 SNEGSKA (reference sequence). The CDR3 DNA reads TGCAGTGCTACTGGACAGGGGCGATATAGCAATCAGCCCCAGCATTTT. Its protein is CSATGQGRYSNQPQHF.

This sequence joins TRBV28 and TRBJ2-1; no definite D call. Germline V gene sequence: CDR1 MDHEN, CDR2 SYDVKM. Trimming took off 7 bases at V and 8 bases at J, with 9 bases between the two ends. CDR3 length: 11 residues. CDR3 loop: CASTSAYEQFF. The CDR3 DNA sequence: TGTGCCAGCACCTCAGCGTATGAGCAGTTCTTC.

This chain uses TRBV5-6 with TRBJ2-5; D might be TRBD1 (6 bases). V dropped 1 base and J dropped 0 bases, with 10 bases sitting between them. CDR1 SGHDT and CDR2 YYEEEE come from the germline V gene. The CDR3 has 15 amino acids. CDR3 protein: CASSLLGGNQETQYF. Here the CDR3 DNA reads TGTGCCAGCAGCTTGTTAGGGGGAAACCAAGAGACCCAGTACTTC. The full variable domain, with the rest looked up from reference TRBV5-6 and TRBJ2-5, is DAGVTQSPTHLIKTRGQQVTLRCSPKSGHDTVSWYQQALGQGPQFIFQYYEEEERQRGNFPDRFSGHQFPNYSSELNVNALLLGDSALYLCASSLLGGNQETQYFGPGTRLLVL.

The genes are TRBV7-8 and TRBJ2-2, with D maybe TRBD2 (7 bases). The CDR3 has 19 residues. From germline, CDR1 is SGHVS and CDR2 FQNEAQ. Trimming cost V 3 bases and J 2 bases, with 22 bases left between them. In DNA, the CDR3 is TGTGCCAGCAGCTTCGCCCGGGGGGCGAGACTGCAAAACACCGGGGAGCTGTTTTTT. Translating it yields CASSFARGARLQNTGELFF.

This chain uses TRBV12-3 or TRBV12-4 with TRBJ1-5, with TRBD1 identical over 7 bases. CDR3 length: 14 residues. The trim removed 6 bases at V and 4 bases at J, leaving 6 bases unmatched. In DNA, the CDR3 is TGTGCCAGCAGCCGCCGGGACAGAAATCAGCCCCAGCATTTT. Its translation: CASSRRDRNQPQHF.

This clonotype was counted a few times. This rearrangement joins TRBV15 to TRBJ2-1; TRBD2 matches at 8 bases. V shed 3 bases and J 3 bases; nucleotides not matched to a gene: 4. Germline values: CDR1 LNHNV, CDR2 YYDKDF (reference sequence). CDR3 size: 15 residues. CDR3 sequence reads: CATSSISGSYNEQFF. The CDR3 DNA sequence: TGTGCCACCAGCAGCATCAGCGGGAGCTACAATGAGCAGTTCTTC.

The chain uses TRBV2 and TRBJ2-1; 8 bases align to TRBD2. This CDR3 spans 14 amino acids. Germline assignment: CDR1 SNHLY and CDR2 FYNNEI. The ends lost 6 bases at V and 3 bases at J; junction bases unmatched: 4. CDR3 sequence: CASRTAGVYNEQFF. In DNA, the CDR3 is TGTGCCAGCAGGACAGCGGGAGTCTACAATGAGCAGTTCTTC.

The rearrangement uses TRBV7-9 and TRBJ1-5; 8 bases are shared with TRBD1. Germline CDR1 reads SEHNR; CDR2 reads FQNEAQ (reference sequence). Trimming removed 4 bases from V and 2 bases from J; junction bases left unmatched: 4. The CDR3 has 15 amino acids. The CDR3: CASSYDRGGNQPQHF. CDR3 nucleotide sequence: TGTGCCAGCAGCTACGACAGGGGTGGCAATCAGCCCCAGCATTTT.

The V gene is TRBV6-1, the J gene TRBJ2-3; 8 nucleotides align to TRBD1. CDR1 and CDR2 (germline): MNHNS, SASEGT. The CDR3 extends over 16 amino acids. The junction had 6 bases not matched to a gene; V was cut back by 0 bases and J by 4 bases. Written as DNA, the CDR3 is TGTGCCAGCAGTGAAGCGCAGGGGGCCGGCGCAGATACGCAGTATTTT. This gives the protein CASSEAQGAGADTQYF.

This chain's CDR3 is CSAHPPRGDRTEAFF. As DNA, the CDR3 is TGCAGTGCTCATCCTCCAAGGGGAGATCGGACTGAAGCTTTCTTT. The genes are TRBV20-1 and TRBJ1-1, with a tentative D call TRBD1 (5 bases). Germline V gene data show CDR1 as DFQATT and CDR2 as SNEGSKA (reference sequence). This CDR3 is built from 15 residues. V lost 5 bases, J lost 5 bases, and 21 bases lay in between.

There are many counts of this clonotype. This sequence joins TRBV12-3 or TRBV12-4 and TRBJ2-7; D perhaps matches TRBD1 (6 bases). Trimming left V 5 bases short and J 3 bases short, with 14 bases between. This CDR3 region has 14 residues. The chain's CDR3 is CASSPQDRGYEQYF. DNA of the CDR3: TGTGCCAGCAGTCCACAGGACAGAGGCTACGAGCAGTACTTC.

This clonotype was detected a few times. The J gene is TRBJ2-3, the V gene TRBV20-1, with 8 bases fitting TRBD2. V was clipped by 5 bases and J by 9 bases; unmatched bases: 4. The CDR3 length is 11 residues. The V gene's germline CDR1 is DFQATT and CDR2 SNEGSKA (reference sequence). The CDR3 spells CSAATGGTQYF. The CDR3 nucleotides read TGCAGTGCTGCAACGGGGGGGACGCAGTATTTT.

The CDR3 region has the DNA TGTGCCAGCAGTCGAGACGCCGAGGGGTATGGCTACACCTTC. Protein: CASSRDAEGYGYTF. This rearrangement joins TRBV27 to TRBJ1-2; TRBD1 might be the D (5 bases). The CDR3 extends over 14 amino acids. V was pared by 5 bases and J by 5 bases, with 15 bases between. CDR1 is MNHEY, CDR2 SMNVEV, per germline (reference sequence).

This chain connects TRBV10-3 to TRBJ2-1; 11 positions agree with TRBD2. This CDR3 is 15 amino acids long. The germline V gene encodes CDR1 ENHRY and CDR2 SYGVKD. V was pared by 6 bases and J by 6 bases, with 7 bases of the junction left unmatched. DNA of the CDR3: TGTGCCATCAGCGAGAGGACTAGCGGGCTCAATGAGCAGTTCTTC. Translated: CAISERTSGLNEQFF.

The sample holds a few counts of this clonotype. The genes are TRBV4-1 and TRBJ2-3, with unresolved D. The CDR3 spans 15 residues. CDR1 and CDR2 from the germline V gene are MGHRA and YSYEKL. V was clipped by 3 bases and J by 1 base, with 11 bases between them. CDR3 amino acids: CASSQVPTRTDTQYF. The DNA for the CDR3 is TGCGCCAGCAGCCAGGTCCCCACCCGCACAGATACGCAGTATTTT.

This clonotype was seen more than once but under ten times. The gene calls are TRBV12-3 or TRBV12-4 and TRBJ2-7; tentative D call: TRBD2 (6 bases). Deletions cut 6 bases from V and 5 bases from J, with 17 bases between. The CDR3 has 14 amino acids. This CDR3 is CASSRAGATNEQYF. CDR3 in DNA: TGTGCCAGCAGCCGAGCGGGTGCGACCAACGAGCAGTACTTC.

Here the CDR3 DNA reads TGTGCCAGCAGCTTGTTAAGCGGGAGTGCCTACAATGAGCAGTTCTTC. This codes for CASSLLSGSAYNEQFF. The chain employs TRBV5-5 and TRBJ2-1; 8 bases match TRBD2. The germline V gene encodes CDR1 SGHKS and CDR2 YYEKEE (reference sequence). The V gene end was trimmed by 1 base and the J gene end by 2 bases; junction bases not matched to a gene: 5. CDR3 length: 16 amino acids. The full variable domain, its missing parts supplied by reference TRBV5-5 and TRBJ2-1, is DAGVTQSPTHLIKTRGQQVTLRCSPISGHKSVSWYQQVLGQGPQFIFQYYEKEERGRGNFPDRFSARQFPNYSSELNVNALLLGDSALYLCASSLLSGSAYNEQFFGPGTRLTVL.